A single sample gave rise to the 28 T cell receptor beta chains below, sequenced in a study of blood T cell repertoires in COVID-19 (TCRdb year 2020). The library came from the immunoSEQ multiplex PCR assay. Here the immuneACCESS table is served through TCRdb, limited to in-frame sequences with V and J called. Missing clones are a known gap in these copies; in checked studies unresolved V genes cover under half, and the rest lacks a known reason. The sample includes about 210,000 clones, with roughly 77% observed a single time. 9.2% of the sample belongs to the ten largest clones. What was sequenced was PBMCs or T cells enriched from blood (not recorded which). The origin of the receptors is a man in his forties who had recovered from COVID-19.

The chain combines TRBV9 with TRBJ2-7; 7 bases are shared with TRBD1. Losses at the gene ends were 1 base for V and 4 bases for J; bases not matched to a gene: 5. Germline V CDR1 and CDR2: SGDLS, YYNGEE. This CDR3 contains 14 residues. The CDR3 region has the DNA TGTGCCAGCAGCGTAACCGGGACAGCTTACGAGCAGTACTTC. It codes for CASSVTGTAYEQYF.

The chain joins TRBV5-8 to TRBJ1-6; D possibly corresponds to TRBD1 (6 bases). Germline V lookup: CDR1 SGHTS, CDR2 YDEGEE. The CDR3 covers 15 residues. V was cut by 4 bases and J by 6 bases, with 14 bases left in between. CDR3: CASSLLGGGNSPLHF. CDR3 DNA: TGTGCCAGCAGCCTGTTAGGGGGTGGTAATTCACCCCTCCACTTT. The full variable domain, rest sourced from reference TRBV5-8 and TRBJ1-6, is EAGVTQSPTHLIKTRGQQATLRCSPISGHTSVYWYQQALGLGLQFLLWYDEGEERNRGNFPPRFSGRQFPNYSSELNVNALELEDSALYLCASSLLGGGNSPLHFGNGTRLTVT.

This rearrangement joins TRBV5-5 to TRBJ2-7; perhaps TRBD2 as D (5 bases). V lost 0 bases to trimming and J lost 0 bases, with 10 bases between them. Germline assignment: CDR1 SGHKS and CDR2 YYEKEE (reference sequence). The CDR3 is 15 residues long. CDR3 sequence (DNA): TGTGCCAGCAGCTTGGCCCCGGGGAACTCCTACGAGCAGTACTTC. This encodes CASSLAPGNSYEQYF.

The rearrangement uses TRBV6-5 and TRBJ1-2; 7 nucleotides match TRBD1. CDR3 size: 15 residues. The J segment lost 4 bases and the V segment lost 5 bases, leaving 10 bases of the junction unmatched. Germline CDR1 and CDR2: MNHEY and SVGAGI. CDR3 DNA: TGTGCCAGCAGTCCCACCTCCGGGACAGCCTATGGCTACACCTTC. Protein: CASSPTSGTAYGYTF.

The chain carries TRBV5-1 and TRBJ1-6, with D possibly TRBD1 on 5 matching bases. Germline V CDR1 and CDR2: SGHRS, YFSETQ. The CDR3 extends over 15 amino acids. Between the trimmed V and J ends, which lost 4 bases and 3 bases, there was a span of 11 bases. CDR3 nucleotides: TGCGCCAGCAGCCCCAGGGATGGCTATAATTCACCCCTCCACTTT. Translated, it gives CASSPRDGYNSPLHF.

The CDR3 protein is CASSTQGANTEAFF. CDR3 nucleotide sequence: TGTGCCAGCAGCACACAGGGGGCGAACACTGAAGCTTTCTTT. The chain uses TRBV21-1 and TRBJ1-1; no DNA check was done on the table's D call, TRBD1. TRBV21-1 is shown as a pseudogene. The CDR3 spans 14 residues.

The chain has TRBV29-1 and TRBJ1-1; 11 bases are shared with TRBD1. Germline assignment: CDR1 SQVTM and CDR2 ANQGSEA. The CDR3 loop spans 13 amino acids. V lost 5 bases, J lost 4 bases, and 3 bases stayed unmatched. DNA for the CDR3: TGCAGCGTTTCAGGGACAGGGGGCACTGAAGCTTTCTTT. This encodes CSVSGTGGTEAFF.

The chain links TRBV5-1 to TRBJ2-2, with D possibly being TRBD1 (6 bases). The V end was cut by 4 bases, the J end by 2 bases, with 15 bases between. CDR3 length: 16 amino acids. Germline CDR1 SGHRS, CDR2 YFSETQ. For the CDR3, the DNA is TGCGCCAGCAGCGTAACCGGGACAAAAAACACCGGGGAGCTGTTTTTT. The encoded protein is CASSVTGTKNTGELFF.

In its sample, this clone was seen once. The rearrangement links TRBV6-5 to TRBJ1-2; D ambiguous. Germline loops: CDR1 MNHEY, CDR2 SVGAGI. The CDR3 is made up of 13 amino acids. V lost 7 bases, J lost 8 bases, and 17 bases lay in between. For the CDR3, the DNA is TGTGCCAGCACCGATACAGTCAGTGGGGGCTACACCTTC. Translating it yields CASTDTVSGGYTF.

This chain joins TRBV3-1 (or the pseudogene TRBV3-2) and TRBJ1-4; possible D gene TRBD1, 5 bases. CDR3 length: 16 residues. The V end lost 5 bases, the J end lost 8 bases, and 21 bases lay between the germline ends. The germline V gene has CDR1 LGHDT and CDR2 YNNKEL (reference sequence). CDR3 bases: TGTGCCAGCAGCTCCCGGGCCGCGGGGGTCAACGAAAAACTGTTTTTT. Residues: CASSSRAAGVNEKLFF.

V gene TRBV14 combines with J gene TRBJ1-1; D not resolved. Germline CDR1 SGHDN, CDR2 FVKESK. There are 17 residues in the CDR3. V lost 1 base and J lost 0, with 15 bases in between. The CDR3, as DNA: TGTGCCAGCAGCCAAGGGGTGGCACAGAGCCTGAACACTGAAGCTTTCTTT. This sequence encodes CASSQGVAQSLNTEAFF.

The chain has TRBV19 and TRBJ1-5, with D tentatively TRBD1 (6 bases). The germline gives CDR1 LNHDA, CDR2 SQIVND (reference sequence). CDR3 size: 13 residues. V lost 10 bases, J lost 3 bases, and 13 bases lay in between. Here the CDR3 reads CAIQGQYNQPQHF. CDR3 sequence (DNA): TGTGCCATCCAAGGACAGTACAATCAGCCCCAGCATTTT.

In DNA form, the CDR3 reads TGTGCCAGCAGTTTCGGGTTCGTGAATGAGCAGTTCTTC. Translation gives CASSFGFVNEQFF. The J gene is TRBJ2-1, the V gene TRBV27; unclear D gene. This CDR3 is built from 13 residues. In germline, CDR1 is MNHEY, CDR2 SMNVEV (reference sequence). V dropped 3 bases and J dropped 7 bases, with 10 bases sitting between them.

The chain couples TRBV27 to TRBJ1-3, with D possibly being TRBD1 (5 bases). Per germline, CDR1 MNHEY and CDR2 SMNVEV (reference sequence). V dropped 3 bases and J dropped 1 base, with 16 bases sitting between them. This CDR3 spans 17 amino acids. CDR3 sequence (DNA): TGTGCCAGCAGTTTTGATGGACGGGAGGGGTCTGGAAACACCATATATTTT. This sequence encodes CASSFDGREGSGNTIYF.

This clone was seen a handful of times. The chain has TRBV5-4 and TRBJ1-1; tentative D call: TRBD1 (5 bases). Trimming pared 3 bases from V and 7 bases from J, leaving 13 bases between. This CDR3 has 13 amino acids. Germline CDR1 reads SGHNT; CDR2 reads YYREEE (reference sequence). This CDR3 is CASSSGHRVEAFF. Here the CDR3 DNA reads TGTGCCAGCAGCTCCGGACATAGAGTTGAAGCTTTCTTT.

The chain couples TRBV19 to TRBJ1-2, with 9 bases fitting TRBD1. The CDR3 totals 15 residues. V lost 6 bases, J lost 4 bases, and 9 bases stayed unmatched. Germline CDR1 reads LNHDA; CDR2 reads SQIVND (reference sequence). In nucleotides, the CDR3 is TGTGCCAGTAGCCCCGGACAGGGGAGGGTCTATGGCTACACCTTC. This codes for CASSPGQGRVYGYTF.

The rearrangement links TRBV7-8 to TRBJ1-1; D is possibly TRBD1 (5 bases). Germline V gene lookup returns CDR1 SGHVS and CDR2 FQNEAQ. Between the trimmed V and J ends, which lost 2 bases and 4 bases, there was a span of 17 bases. The CDR3 loop spans 16 amino acids. The CDR3 sequence: CASSLRRGLQSTEAFF. CDR3 nucleotides: TGTGCCAGCAGCTTACGTAGGGGTCTTCAGAGCACTGAAGCTTTCTTT.

V and J are TRBV2 and TRBJ1-4, with 7 bases lining up with TRBD1. The CDR3 extends over 13 amino acids. The germline CDR1 and CDR2 sequences are SNHLY and FYNNEI. J was trimmed by 7 bases and V by 6 bases; bases with no gene match: 5. The CDR3, as DNA: TGTGCCAGCAGCAGGGGGGTTGGTGAAAAACTGTTTTTT. Translated, it gives CASSRGVGEKLFF.

The chain is built from TRBV19 and TRBJ1-2; possibly TRBD1 for D (6 bases). V was shortened by 8 bases and J by 8 bases, with 18 bases between the two germline ends. The CDR3 is 13 amino acids. Germline V gene lookup returns CDR1 LNHDA and CDR2 SQIVND (reference sequence). In nucleotides, the CDR3 is TGTGCCAGTTCTTCAGGGGTAGTTCGGGGCTACACCTTC. Its translation is CASSSGVVRGYTF.

This clone was picked up a small number of times. The chain links TRBV19 to TRBJ2-7, with D perhaps TRBD1 (5 bases). CDR1 is LNHDA and CDR2 is SQIVND in the germline V gene (reference sequence). Trimming shortened V by 6 bases and J by 0 bases, and 12 bases separated the two germline ends. This CDR3 comprises 14 residues. The CDR3: CASSRDSVSYEQYF. CDR3 nucleotide sequence: TGTGCCAGTAGCAGAGACAGCGTCTCCTACGAGCAGTACTTC.

This clone was counted only a few times. The V gene is TRBV5-6, the J gene TRBJ1-2; 7 bases match TRBD1. J was trimmed by 4 bases and V by 4 bases; bases with no gene match: 4. The length of the CDR3 is 13 residues. Per the germline V gene, CDR1 is SGHDT and CDR2 is YYEEEE. For the CDR3, the DNA is TGTGCCAGCAGCGGTACAGGGGTCTATGGCTACACCTTC. Residues: CASSGTGVYGYTF. The whole variable domain, remainder taken from reference TRBV5-6 and TRBJ1-2, is DAGVTQSPTHLIKTRGQQVTLRCSPKSGHDTVSWYQQALGQGPQFIFQYYEEEERQRGNFPDRFSGHQFPNYSSELNVNALLLGDSALYLCASSGTGVYGYTFGSGTRLTVV.

V usage is TRBV5-1 and J usage is TRBJ2-1; TRBD1 might be the D (6 bases). From germline, CDR1 is SGHRS and CDR2 YFSETQ. The CDR3 has 12 amino acids. With 4 bases removed from V and 9 bases from J, the gap between germline ends came to 11 bases. The CDR3 DNA is TGCGCCAGCAGCCTCCAGGGGACTGAGCAGTTCTTC. It specifies CASSLQGTEQFF.

Turning to this clone: The same CDR3 is also encoded by other DNA sequences in this sample. The chain uses TRBV7-9 and TRBJ1-2; D ambiguous. The V gene's germline CDR1 is SEHNR and CDR2 FQNEAQ (reference sequence). The CDR3 totals 12 residues. Trimming removed 2 bases at V and 5 bases at J, with 6 bases between. The CDR3 bases are TGTGCCAGCAGCTTAACGGGTTATGGCTACACCTTC. Its translation is CASSLTGYGYTF.

This rearrangement joins TRBV5-1 to TRBJ2-5, with 8 bases matching TRBD2. The CDR3 is 15 residues long. Germline values: CDR1 SGHRS, CDR2 YFSETQ. V lost 5 bases to trimming and J lost 5 bases; unmatched junction nucleotides: 11. Written as DNA, the CDR3 is TGCGCCAGCAGAGGCGGGGGGCTTAGTGCGGAGACCCAGTACTTC. It is translated as CASRGGGLSAETQYF.

This chain links TRBV3-1 (or the pseudogene TRBV3-2) with TRBJ2-5; D is unresolved. The CDR3 contains 15 residues. V lost 4 bases to trimming and J lost 1 base, with 13 bases between them. CDR1 and CDR2 from the germline V gene are LGHDT and YNNKEL (reference sequence). CDR3 sequence reads: CASSPQYGPQETQYF. CDR3 coding DNA: TGTGCCAGCAGCCCCCAATACGGTCCCCAAGAGACCCAGTACTTC.

This sequence joins TRBV6-5 and TRBJ2-6; D might be TRBD1 (5 bases). Trimming took off 3 bases at V and 6 bases at J, with 6 bases between the two ends. This CDR3 has 13 amino acids. CDR1 is MNHEY, CDR2 SVGAGI, per germline. The CDR3 loop reads CASSYGQANVLTF. Here the CDR3 DNA reads TGTGCCAGCAGTTATGGACAGGCCAACGTCCTGACTTTC.

CDR3 nucleotide sequence: TGTGCCACCAGTGATGGGACTAGCGACTACAATGAGCAGTTCTTC. Protein product: CATSDGTSDYNEQFF. V is TRBV24-1 and J is TRBJ2-1, with TRBD2 matching 10 bases. The CDR3 consists of 15 residues. Germline CDR1 KGHDR, CDR2 SFDVKD. The V gene end was trimmed by 3 bases and the J gene end by 3 bases; junction bases not matched to a gene: 1.

The chain is built from TRBV9 and TRBJ2-1, with D unresolved. Per germline, CDR1 SGDLS and CDR2 YYNGEE. V was clipped by 0 bases and J by 1 base, with 8 bases between them. There are 15 residues in the CDR3. CDR3 residues: CASSVVPLSYNEQFF. In DNA form, the CDR3 reads TGTGCCAGCAGCGTAGTCCCCCTTTCCTACAATGAGCAGTTCTTC.